This paragraph covers one T cell receptor (beta chain) sequence. The germline V and J ends were trimmed by 1 base and 3 bases, with 16 bases remaining between them. Germline V gene sequence: CDR1 SGHRS, CDR2 YFSETQ. The CDR3 is made up of 16 amino acids. These data are taken from a study of blood T cell repertoires in COVID-19. Study summary: COVID-19 samples, acute and convalescent, were from the United States, Italy and Spain. Sample material is recorded as cDNA or gDNA derived from T cells, B-cell-depleted T cells, or PBMCs.

As handled by the study authors: Estimated nucleated cell counts came from reference gene primer amplification. Using immunoSEQ multiplex PCR, the repertoire was profiled, and TCRdb retains in-frame clones only, with some absent. The D gene and trimming were derived from the DNA, and the V and J assignments and clone size from that table. The data contain 250,000 or so clones, 82% of them singletons. This chain links TRBV5-1 with TRBJ2-5, with D perhaps TRBD1 (7 bases). Sequences were obtained from peripheral blood. This clonotype originated in a woman in her seventies with acute or convalescent COVID-19. In DNA form, the CDR3 reads TGCGCCAGCAGCTTGATGGGGGGCGGGACAGAAGAGACCCAGTACTTC. Amino acid sequence: CASSLMGGGTEETQYF.